Sequencing of this T cell receptor (beta chain) was carried out in a study of control samples from healthy donors and cancer patients. The CDR3 consists of 12 residues. V was cut by 4 bases and J by 5 bases, with 9 bases left in between. From germline, CDR1 is SEHNR and CDR2 FQNEAQ (reference sequence). The table came from immunoSEQ multiplex PCR; TCRdb's copy has only in-frame clones and leaves some out. The sample lists about 410,000 clones, 90% seen once, with around 6.5% in the top ten. The clonotype originates from a man aged 35 to 55 with head and neck cancer. This chain connects TRBV7-9 to TRBJ2-7; D gene ambiguous. The source material was PBMCs. The CDR3, as DNA: TGTGCCAGCAGCTCTGCGGCGAACGAGCAGTACTTC. It encodes CASSSAANEQYF.